The 20 T cell receptor beta chains given below trace back to one sample, sequenced in a study of T cell changes during pregnancy in multiple sclerosis. The method was immunoSEQ multiplex PCR; TCRdb's version includes in-frame clones alone and lacks a portion of them. The data contain tens of thousands of clones, 75% to 90% of them singletons. The sequences come from peripheral blood, collected before pregnancy. These receptors were taken from a female donor with multiple sclerosis, enrolled in a pregnancy study.

This chain connects TRBV7-2 to TRBJ1-1; TRBD1 is a possible D gene (6 bases). Trimming took 4 bases from V and 8 from J, leaving 17 bases between them. Germline values: CDR1 SGHTA, CDR2 FQGNSA. The CDR3 loop spans 14 amino acids. The CDR3: CASSSRGGEGEAFF. The CDR3 DNA is TGTGCCAGCAGCTCTCGGGGGGGCGAGGGGGAAGCTTTCTTT.

V usage is TRBV10-3 and J usage is TRBJ2-1, with TRBD2 matching over 9 bases. The CDR3 totals 14 residues. Germline V gene lookup returns CDR1 ENHRY and CDR2 SYGVKD. V gave up 4 bases and J gave up 2 bases; unmatched junction bases: 0. CDR3 DNA: TGTGCCATCAGTGGCGGGGGGGCCTACAATGAGCAGTTCTTC. Residues: CAISGGGAYNEQFF.

The chain joins TRBV7-8 to TRBJ2-5, with 7 positions matching TRBD2. Trimming took 2 bases from V and 0 from J; bases not matched to a gene: 6. The CDR3 has 16 amino acids. CDR1 SGHVS and CDR2 FQNEAQ come from the germline V gene. This chain's CDR3 is CASSLSLAVYQETQYF. The CDR3 region has the DNA TGTGCCAGCAGCTTAAGCCTAGCGGTGTACCAAGAGACCCAGTACTTC.

V gene TRBV30 combines with J gene TRBJ1-3; D might be TRBD1 (5 bases). This CDR3 region has 13 residues. Germline V gene sequence: CDR1 GTSNPN, CDR2 SVGIG (reference sequence). The V and J ends lost 4 bases and 2 bases respectively, with 9 bases between them. The CDR3 region is CAWTQGPGNTIYF. CDR3 in DNA: TGTGCCTGGACCCAGGGCCCTGGAAACACCATATATTTT.

The chain links TRBV7-9 to TRBJ1-1; D gene uncertain. V was cut by 5 bases and J by 0 bases, with 7 bases left in between. In germline, CDR1 is SEHNR, CDR2 FQNEAQ (reference sequence). The CDR3 length is 13 residues. DNA of the CDR3: TGTGCCAGCAGCCCGACATTGAACACTGAAGCTTTCTTT. Translation gives CASSPTLNTEAFF.

V gene TRBV29-1 combines with J gene TRBJ2-7; a weak D match, TRBD1 (5 bases). With 0 bases removed from V and 2 bases from J, the gap between germline ends came to 11 bases. The CDR3 extends over 14 amino acids. Germline V gene data show CDR1 as SQVTM and CDR2 as ANQGSEA. The CDR3 reads CSVEDPDRPYEQYF. The CDR3 DNA reads TGCAGCGTTGAAGATCCTGACAGACCCTACGAGCAGTACTTC.

This chain uses TRBV6-1 with TRBJ2-7; no clear D gene. The length of the CDR3 is 15 residues. Germline CDR1 MNHNS, CDR2 SASEGT. The V end was cut by 2 bases, the J end by 0 bases, with 11 bases between. The CDR3: CASSETLLSSYEQYF. The DNA of the CDR3 is TGTGCCAGCAGTGAAACGCTTCTAAGCTCCTACGAGCAGTACTTC.

V and J are TRBV30 and TRBJ2-1; a possible D gene is TRBD2 (6 bases). CDR3 size: 19 residues. Per the germline V gene, CDR1 is GTSNPN and CDR2 is SVGIG (reference sequence). V dropped 2 bases and J dropped 2 bases, with 25 bases sitting between them. CDR3 amino acids: CAWSPGLHTRIPTYNEQFF. CDR3 bases: TGTGCCTGGAGTCCGGGACTCCACACCAGAATTCCTACCTACAATGAGCAGTTCTTC.

The genes are TRBV27 and TRBJ1-6; D may be TRBD1 (6 bases). With 1 base removed from V and 6 bases from J, the gap between germline ends came to 13 bases. This CDR3 has 16 residues. Looked up from germline, CDR1 is MNHEY and CDR2 is SMNVEV (reference sequence). The CDR3 nucleotides read TGTGCCAGCAGTTTATACGAGGGGGTAGGTAATTCACCCCTCCACTTT. Its protein is CASSLYEGVGNSPLHF.

CDR3 sequence reads: CATSRKGQGSGTEAFF. The CDR3 DNA reads as TGTGCCACCAGCAGAAAAGGGCAGGGGAGTGGCACTGAAGCTTTCTTT. V is TRBV15 and J is TRBJ1-1, with D tentatively TRBD1 (6 bases). Between the trimmed V and J ends, which lost 2 bases and 4 bases, there was a span of 17 bases. The CDR3 runs to 16 residues. Germline values: CDR1 LNHNV, CDR2 YYDKDF (reference sequence).

The genes are TRBV4-2 and TRBJ2-5; 11 nucleotides align to TRBD2. The CDR3 is made up of 16 amino acids. Germline V lookup: CDR1 LGHNA, CDR2 YNFKEQ. With 7 bases clipped from V and 2 bases from J, the junction kept 9 bases outside the gene matches. CDR3 protein: CASIFSGGGLQETQYF. Here the CDR3 DNA reads TGTGCCAGCATTTTTAGCGGGGGGGGACTTCAAGAGACCCAGTACTTC.

V and J are TRBV19 and TRBJ1-5, with TRBD1 as a possible D gene (6 bases). Trimming stripped 10 bases from V and 0 bases from J, with 25 bases between. Germline V lookup: CDR1 LNHDA, CDR2 SQIVND (reference sequence). This CDR3 has 18 residues. The CDR3 loop is CANLRDTRGGDSNQPQHF. For the CDR3, the DNA is TGTGCCAACCTTCGGGACACAAGGGGGGGCGATAGCAATCAGCCCCAGCATTTT. Full variable domain (remainder filled in from reference TRBV19 and TRBJ1-5): DGGITQSPKYLFRKEGQNVTLSCEQNLNHDAMYWYRQDPGQGLRLIYYSQIVNDFQKGDIAEGYSVSREKKESFPLTVTSAQKNPTAFYLCANLRDTRGGDSNQPQHFGDGTRLSIL.

The chain couples TRBV2 to TRBJ1-5, with a weak D call TRBD1 (6 bases). CDR3 size: 12 residues. The ends were cut back, 10 bases at V and 3 bases at J, with 10 bases in the middle. Germline-derived CDR1 and CDR2 are SNHLY and FYNNEI. The CDR3 is CATNRDNQPQHF. DNA for the CDR3: TGTGCCACCAACAGGGACAATCAGCCCCAGCATTTT.

This clone was counted once. CDR3 protein: CASSQDRGAYEQYF. In DNA form, the CDR3 reads TGCGCCAGCAGCCAAGATAGGGGCGCCTACGAGCAGTACTTC. This chain joins TRBV4-3 and TRBJ2-7; D might be TRBD1 (5 bases). CDR3 length: 14 residues. V dropped 0 bases and J dropped 2 bases, with 8 bases sitting between them. Germline CDR1 is LGHNA and CDR2 is YSLEER.

The chain joins TRBV5-1 to TRBJ2-4; TRBD2 matches 15 bases. CDR3 length equals 17 residues. With 3 bases clipped from V and 8 bases from J, the junction kept 9 bases outside the gene matches. Per the germline V gene, CDR1 is SGHRS and CDR2 is YFSETQ. The chain's CDR3 is CASSSIPGLAGGHIQYF. The CDR3 DNA sequence: TGCGCCAGCAGCTCAATACCGGGACTAGCGGGGGGTCACATTCAGTACTTC. The variable domain in full, completed from reference TRBV5-1 and TRBJ2-4, reads KAGVTQTPRYLIKTRGQQVTLSCSPISGHRSVSWYQQTPGQGLQFLFEYFSETQRNKGNFPGRFSGRQFSNSRSEMNVSTLELGDSALYLCASSSIPGLAGGHIQYFGAGTRLSVL.

The chain is built from TRBV29-1 and TRBJ2-1, with a weak D call TRBD2 (6 bases). This CDR3 spans 13 amino acids. Germline lookup yields CDR1 SQVTM and CDR2 ANQGSEA. The germline V and J ends were trimmed by 7 bases and 9 bases, with 19 bases remaining between them. This chain's CDR3 is CSGGLTGVSEQFF. The CDR3 DNA follows: TGCAGCGGGGGTTTAACGGGAGTTTCTGAGCAGTTCTTC.

The rearrangement links TRBV6-5 to TRBJ1-6; 7 bases are shared with TRBD1. V lost 6 bases and J lost 7; bases outside the gene matches: 9. Germline V lookup: CDR1 MNHEY, CDR2 SVGAGI. CDR3 length: 15 amino acids. The CDR3 bases are TGTGCCAGCAGCCGACAGGGAGTTGCGAATTCACCCCTCCACTTT. It encodes CASSRQGVANSPLHF.

V gene TRBV21-1 combines with J gene TRBJ2-4; the table's D gene call, TRBD2, was not cross checked with the DNA. TRBV21-1 is deemed a pseudogene. The CDR3 extends over 17 amino acids. CDR3 coding DNA: TGTGCCAGCAGCAAAGAGGGGGAGGGGATAGCCAAAAACATTCAGTACTTC. This sequence encodes CASSKEGEGIAKNIQYF.

The chain combines TRBV29-1 with TRBJ2-7, with TRBD1 as a possible D gene (6 bases). The CDR3 covers 16 residues. V lost 6 bases and J 1 base, leaving 22 bases between the germline ends. Germline V gene lookup returns CDR1 SQVTM and CDR2 ANQGSEA. The CDR3 DNA reads as TGCAGCGTCTCCCCCCCAACGGGACATGATTCCTACGAGCAGTACTTC. Translating gives CSVSPPTGHDSYEQYF.

This chain uses TRBV27 with TRBJ2-7; 8 bases fit TRBD2. The CDR3 length is 16 residues. Germline loops: CDR1 MNHEY, CDR2 SMNVEV (reference sequence). Trimming removed 5 bases from V and 4 bases from J; junction bases left unmatched: 13. The CDR3 region has the DNA TGTGCCAGCAGTCTCGAGAGAGCGGGAGAGGGTTACGAGCAGTACTTC. This encodes CASSLERAGEGYEQYF.